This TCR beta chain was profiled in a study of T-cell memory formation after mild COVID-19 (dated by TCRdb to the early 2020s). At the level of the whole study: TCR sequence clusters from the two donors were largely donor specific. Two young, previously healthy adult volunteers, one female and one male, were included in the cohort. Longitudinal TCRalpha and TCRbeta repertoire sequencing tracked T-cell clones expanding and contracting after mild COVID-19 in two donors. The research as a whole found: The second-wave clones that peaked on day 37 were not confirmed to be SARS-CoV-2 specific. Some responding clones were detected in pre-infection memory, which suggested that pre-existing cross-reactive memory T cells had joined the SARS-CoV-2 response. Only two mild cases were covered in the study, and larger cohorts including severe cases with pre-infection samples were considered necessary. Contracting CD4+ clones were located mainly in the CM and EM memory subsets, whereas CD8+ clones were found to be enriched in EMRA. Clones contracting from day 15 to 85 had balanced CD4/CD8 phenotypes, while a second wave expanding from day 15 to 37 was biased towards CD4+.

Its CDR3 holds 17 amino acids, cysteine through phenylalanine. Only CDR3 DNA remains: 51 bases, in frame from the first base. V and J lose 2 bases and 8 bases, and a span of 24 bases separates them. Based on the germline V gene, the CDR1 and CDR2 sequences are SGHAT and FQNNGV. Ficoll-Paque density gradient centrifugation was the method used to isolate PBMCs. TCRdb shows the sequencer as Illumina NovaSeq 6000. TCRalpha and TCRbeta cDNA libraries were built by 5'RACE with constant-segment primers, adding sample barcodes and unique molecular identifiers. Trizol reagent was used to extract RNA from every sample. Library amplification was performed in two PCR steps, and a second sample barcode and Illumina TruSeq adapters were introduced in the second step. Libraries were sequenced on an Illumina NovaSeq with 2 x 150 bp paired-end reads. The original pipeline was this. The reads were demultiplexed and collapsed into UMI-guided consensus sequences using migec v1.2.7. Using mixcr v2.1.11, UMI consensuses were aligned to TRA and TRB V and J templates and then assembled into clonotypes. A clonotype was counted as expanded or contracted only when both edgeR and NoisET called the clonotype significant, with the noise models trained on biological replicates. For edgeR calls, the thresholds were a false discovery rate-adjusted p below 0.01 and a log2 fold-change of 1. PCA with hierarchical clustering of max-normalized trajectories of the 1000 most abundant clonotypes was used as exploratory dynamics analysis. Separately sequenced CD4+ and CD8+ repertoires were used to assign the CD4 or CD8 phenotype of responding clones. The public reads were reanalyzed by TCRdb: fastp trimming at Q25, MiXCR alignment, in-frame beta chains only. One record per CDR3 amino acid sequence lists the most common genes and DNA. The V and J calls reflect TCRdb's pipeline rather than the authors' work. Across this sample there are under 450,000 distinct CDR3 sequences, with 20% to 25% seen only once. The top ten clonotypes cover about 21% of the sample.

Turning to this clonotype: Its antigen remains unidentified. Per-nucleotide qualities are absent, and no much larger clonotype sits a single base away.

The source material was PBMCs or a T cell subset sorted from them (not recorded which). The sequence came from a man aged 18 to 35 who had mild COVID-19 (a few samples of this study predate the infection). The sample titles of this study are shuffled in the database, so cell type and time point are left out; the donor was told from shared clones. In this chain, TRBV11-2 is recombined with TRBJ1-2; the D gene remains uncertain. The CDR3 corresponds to CASSLPRGVGTRTGYTF. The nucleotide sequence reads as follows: TGTGCCAGCAGCTTACCCCGCGGAGTAGGAACACGAACGGGCTACACCTTC. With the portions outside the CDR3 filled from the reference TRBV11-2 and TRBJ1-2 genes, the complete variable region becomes EAGVAQSPRYKIIEKRQSVAFWCNPISGHATLYWYQQILGQGPKLLIQFQNNGVVDDSQLPKDRFSAERLKGVDSTLKIQPAKLEDSAVYLCASSLPRGVGTRTGYTFGSGTRLTVV.